These 25 T cell receptor beta chains came from one sample sequenced in a study of CD8 T cells in ankylosing spondylitis. The study's findings and limits: Among TCR beta sequences, a motif of several highly homologous variants appeared characteristic of ankylosing spondylitis blood.

Each CDR3 protein is one row after TCRdb ran MiXCR on the 5' RACE reads. The table shows around 430,000 distinct CDR3 sequences, with 17% occurring only once. These receptors lack a known antigen. The specimen sequenced was blood, either unsorted or a sorted T cell fraction (not recorded which). These receptors were taken from a male donor with ankylosing spondylitis.

This clonotype was found many times. The chain has TRBV5-1 and TRBJ2-5, with a tentative D call TRBD2 (6 bases). CDR3 length: 14 residues. Trimming shortened V by 4 bases and J by 2 bases, and 12 bases separated the two germline ends. Germline values: CDR1 SGHRS, CDR2 YFSETQ. The CDR3 loop reads CASSPTGLQETQYF. In DNA, the CDR3 is TGCGCCAGCAGCCCGACGGGACTTCAAGAGACCCAGTACTTC. Supplemented by reference TRBV5-1 and TRBJ2-5, the full variable domain reads KAGVTQTPRYLIKTRGQQVTLSCSPISGHRSVSWYQQTPGQGLQFLFEYFSETQRNKGNFPGRFSGRQFSNSRSEMNVSTLELGDSALYLCASSPTGLQETQYFGPGTRLLVL.

V gene TRBV11-2 combines with J gene TRBJ1-6; D is ambiguous. Trimming pared 5 bases from V and 7 bases from J, leaving 15 bases between. This CDR3 spans 15 amino acids. Germline V CDR1 and CDR2: SGHAT, FQNNGV. The DNA for the CDR3 is TGTGCCAGCAGCCTTTTTGGCGCGGGGAATTCACCCCTCCACTTT. It codes for CASSLFGAGNSPLHF.

This clonotype was observed at least ten times. V and J are TRBV7-2 and TRBJ2-1; D is possibly TRBD2 (5 bases). This CDR3 has 15 amino acids. Germline values: CDR1 SGHTA, CDR2 FQGNSA. V lost 1 base to trimming and J lost 0 bases, with 7 bases between them. CDR3 coding DNA: TGTGCCAGCAGCTTAGGGGAGAGCTCCTACAATGAGCAGTTCTTC. Translation gives CASSLGESSYNEQFF.

Only a few counts were recorded for this clonotype. The V call is TRBV2, the J call TRBJ1-5; possibly TRBD1 for D (6 bases). Germline loops: CDR1 SNHLY, CDR2 FYNNEI. The V end was cut by 4 bases, the J end by 7 bases, with 11 bases between. CDR3 size: 13 residues. The CDR3 bases are TGTGCCAGCAGTGGACAGGCGGAACAGCCCCAGCATTTT. Residues: CASSGQAEQPQHF.

This clonotype was seen a handful of times. The V call is TRBV7-9, the J call TRBJ2-5, with D tentatively TRBD1 (5 bases). Trimming stripped 1 base from V and 3 bases from J, with 12 bases between. CDR1 is SEHNR and CDR2 is FQNEAQ in the germline V gene (reference sequence). This CDR3 has 15 residues. In DNA form, the CDR3 reads TGTGCCAGCAGCTTAGGTGCAGGGCAAAAAGAGACCCAGTACTTC. Its translation is CASSLGAGQKETQYF.

V is TRBV29-1 and J is TRBJ1-3, with D unresolved. CDR3 size: 11 residues. CDR1 SQVTM and CDR2 ANQGSEA come from the germline V gene. V gave up 5 bases and J gave up 7 bases, with 9 bases separating them. For the CDR3, the DNA is TGCAGCGTTCCCAGTGGGAACACCATATATTTT. Protein sequence: CSVPSGNTIYF.

This clonotype was recorded at least ten times. The chain recombines TRBV7-9 with TRBJ2-2; D possibly corresponds to TRBD1 (5 bases). The CDR3 spans 15 residues. The V end lost 5 bases, the J end lost 1 base, and 11 bases lay between the germline ends. Germline V lookup: CDR1 SEHNR, CDR2 FQNEAQ (reference sequence). The CDR3, as DNA: TGTGCCAGCAGCGCCCAGACAGTGAACACCGGGGAGCTGTTTTTT. Encoded protein: CASSAQTVNTGELFF. Combining the CDR3 with reference TRBV7-9 and TRBJ2-2 gives the whole variable domain DTGVSQNPRHKITKRGQNVTFRCDPISEHNRLYWYRQTLGQGPEFLTYFQNEAQLEKSRLLSDRFSAERPKGSFSTLEIQRTEQGDSAMYLCASSAQTVNTGELFFGEGSRLTVL.

This clonotype was seen repeatedly, ten times or more. This chain links TRBV29-1 with TRBJ2-1, with 11 bases lining up with TRBD2. Germline loops: CDR1 SQVTM, CDR2 ANQGSEA. The CDR3 length is 14 residues. Unmatched junction bases numbered 5, after V lost 2 bases and J lost 8 bases. The CDR3 DNA follows: TGCAGCGTTGAACTCCCTAGCGGGAGGCATGAGCAGTTCTTC. Its translation: CSVELPSGRHEQFF.

The chain joins TRBV15 to TRBJ2-1, with D perhaps TRBD1 (6 bases). V dropped 9 bases and J dropped 8 bases, with 26 bases sitting between them. This CDR3 has 16 amino acids. From germline, CDR1 is LNHNV and CDR2 YYDKDF (reference sequence). CDR3 residues: CATSEGRTVSFHEQFF. The DNA of the CDR3 is TGTGCCACTTCTGAGGGAAGGACAGTTTCGTTCCATGAGCAGTTCTTC.

This clonotype was seen more than once but under ten times. The chain recombines TRBV12-3 or TRBV12-4 with TRBJ1-6; tentatively, D is TRBD1 (5 bases). The ends were cut back, 6 bases at V and 13 bases at J, with 22 bases in the middle. This CDR3 region has 15 residues. The CDR3: CASSLNSLMGGPLHF. The CDR3, as DNA: TGTGCCAGCAGCTTAAACAGCTTAATGGGGGGGCCCCTCCACTTT.

The chain uses TRBV6-5 and TRBJ1-2; tentative D call: TRBD1 (5 bases). The CDR3 extends over 15 amino acids. The ends were cut back, 2 bases at V and 4 bases at J, with 14 bases in the middle. Germline assignment: CDR1 MNHEY and CDR2 SVGAGI. The CDR3 nucleotides read TGTGCCAGCAGTTACGCGTGGCAAGGGACCTATGGCTACACCTTC. As protein: CASSYAWQGTYGYTF.

This chain uses TRBV18 with TRBJ1-5; possibly TRBD1 for D (6 bases). This CDR3 region has 15 residues. V was trimmed by 3 bases and J by 5 bases, leaving 14 bases between them. Germline V gene sequence: CDR1 KGHSH, CDR2 LQKENI. CDR3 amino acids: CASSPAGQPHQPQHF. In DNA, the CDR3 is TGTGCCAGCTCACCGGCCGGACAGCCCCATCAGCCCCAGCATTTT.

This clonotype showed up just a few times. The chain joins TRBV14 to TRBJ2-2, with D unresolved. Trimming removed 0 bases at V and 2 bases at J, with 7 bases between. This CDR3 is built from 15 residues. Germline V gene data show CDR1 as SGHDN and CDR2 as FVKESK. This CDR3 reads CASSQDRINTGELFF. CDR3 coding DNA: TGTGCCAGCAGCCAAGACAGGATCAACACCGGGGAGCTGTTTTTT.

This clonotype was counted only a few times. V and J are TRBV6-5 and TRBJ2-7; perhaps TRBD1 as D (6 bases). CDR3 length: 11 amino acids. CDR1 and CDR2 (germline): MNHEY, SVGAGI. V lost 6 bases and J lost 10, with 13 bases in between. The CDR3 DNA reads TGTGCCAGCAGACAGGGTAGGGAACAGTACTTC. Its translation is CASRQGREQYF.

This sequence joins TRBV24-1 and TRBJ2-7; 7 positions agree with TRBD2. There are 15 residues in the CDR3. The V and J ends lost 1 base and 4 bases, in that order; junction bases with no gene match: 6. CDR1 and CDR2 from the germline V gene are KGHDR and SFDVKD. The CDR3 sequence is CATSDFGGSGYEQYF. CDR3 DNA: TGTGCCACCAGTGATTTCGGCGGGAGTGGTTACGAGCAGTACTTC.

V gene TRBV7-3 combines with J gene TRBJ2-7, with a tentative D call TRBD2 (6 bases). The CDR3 is made up of 13 amino acids. V dropped 4 bases and J dropped 5 bases, with 12 bases sitting between them. The V gene's germline CDR1 is SGHTA and CDR2 FQGTGA. CDR3 sequence reads: CASSSPPGDEQYF. The CDR3 nucleotides read TGTGCCAGCAGCTCCCCCCCGGGAGACGAGCAGTACTTC.

In this sample, this clonotype turned up many times. The V call is TRBV10-2, the J call TRBJ2-3; D is undetermined. The V end was cut by 8 bases, the J end by 0 bases, with 12 bases between. Looked up from germline, CDR1 is WSHSY and CDR2 is SAAADI. This CDR3 contains 14 residues. The CDR3 loop is CASQTHTSTDTQYF. CDR3 bases: TGCGCCAGCCAGACACACACTAGCACAGATACGCAGTATTTT.

The chain has TRBV20-1 and TRBJ1-4; a possible D gene is TRBD1 (5 bases). Germline-derived CDR1 and CDR2 are DFQATT and SNEGSKA (reference sequence). CDR3 length: 13 amino acids. Trimming pared 6 bases from V and 5 bases from J, leaving 13 bases between. The CDR3 reads CSARQRPNEKLFF. As DNA, the CDR3 is TGCAGTGCCAGACAGCGTCCGAATGAAAAACTGTTTTTT.

The chain combines TRBV7-3 with TRBJ2-7; no clear D. Trimming left V 5 bases short and J 2 bases short, with 10 bases between. Germline V gene sequence: CDR1 SGHTA, CDR2 FQGTGA. The CDR3 has 13 residues. DNA of the CDR3: TGTGCCAGCAGCGCTGACAAAGCCTACGAGCAGTACTTC. Its protein product is CASSADKAYEQYF.

This clonotype was picked up one time. V gene TRBV2 combines with J gene TRBJ2-3, with no clear D. Trimming left V 4 bases short and J 3 bases short, with 11 bases between. CDR1 and CDR2 (germline): SNHLY, FYNNEI. CDR3 length equals 14 residues. DNA of the CDR3: TGTGCCAGCAGTGCCATTTGTGGGACAGATACGCAGTATTTT. Translated, it gives CASSAICGTDTQYF.

This clonotype turned up a few times. The chain combines TRBV20-1 with TRBJ2-3; tentative D call: TRBD1 (5 bases). This CDR3 is built from 13 residues. The germline V gene encodes CDR1 DFQATT and CDR2 SNEGSKA (reference sequence). V lost 3 bases, J lost 3 bases, and 10 bases lay in between. The CDR3 region is CSARGRATDTQYF. DNA of the CDR3: TGCAGTGCTAGGGGCAGGGCGACAGATACGCAGTATTTT.

In its sample, this clonotype was seen many times. The chain has TRBV4-1 and TRBJ2-7, with D perhaps TRBD2 (5 bases). The CDR3 sequence is 18 residues long. The V and J ends lost 0 bases and 2 bases respectively, with 20 bases between them. Per germline, CDR1 MGHRA and CDR2 YSYEKL. Here the CDR3 reads CASSQDVSPPGIAYEQYF. In DNA form, the CDR3 reads TGCGCCAGCAGCCAAGATGTTTCTCCCCCGGGAATAGCCTACGAGCAGTACTTC.

The gene calls are TRBV2 and TRBJ1-4, with TRBD1 as a possible D gene (5 bases). Germline CDR1 reads SNHLY; CDR2 reads FYNNEI. This CDR3 has 12 amino acids. V lost 6 bases to trimming and J lost 11 bases, with 13 bases between them. For the CDR3, the DNA is TGTGCCAGCAGGCCGACAGAAGGCAAACTGTTTTTT. Translation gives CASRPTEGKLFF.

J is TRBJ2-3 and V is TRBV11-2; no firm D call. This CDR3 is built from 15 residues. Germline values: CDR1 SGHAT, CDR2 FQNNGV. Trimming shortened V by 4 bases and J by 1 base, and 12 bases separated the two germline ends. The CDR3 coding sequence is TGTGCCAGCAGCTCCTTATTTCGGCGCACAGATACGCAGTATTTT. This gives the protein CASSSLFRRTDTQYF.

This clonotype has just one count. V is TRBV14 and J is TRBJ2-7; the match to TRBD2 covers 12 bases. From germline, CDR1 is SGHDN and CDR2 FVKESK. The CDR3 runs 17 residues. V dropped 0 bases and J dropped 6; count of bases not matched to a gene: 9. CDR3: CASSQDFKLAGGSEQYF. DNA of the CDR3: TGTGCCAGCAGCCAAGACTTTAAACTAGCGGGAGGCTCCGAGCAGTACTTC.